This record concerns one TCR beta chain sequence. The data stem from a study of blood T cell repertoires in COVID-19. Study-wide context: Some COVID-19 samples were acute and others convalescent; all came from the United States, Italy and Spain. T cells, B-cell-depleted T cells, or PBMCs supplied cDNA or gDNA.

Libraries were prepared by immunoSEQ multiplex PCR; TCRdb keeps only in-frame clonotypes and omits some of them. The data show roughly 81,000 clones, approximately 86% seen once. Germline V lookup: CDR1 KGHSH, CDR2 LQKENI. Deletions cut 1 base from V and 8 bases from J, with 9 bases between. This CDR3 has 14 residues. Seattle patients were enrolled while actively infected and followed longitudinally. The origin of this receptor is a woman of 80 years or more with COVID-19, enrolled during active disease. What was sequenced was peripheral blood. The chain recombines TRBV18 with TRBJ1-6; TRBD1 is a possible D gene (6 bases). CDR3 protein: CASSPQQGDSPLHF. The CDR3 bases are TGTGCCAGCTCACCACAACAGGGCGATTCACCCCTCCACTTT.